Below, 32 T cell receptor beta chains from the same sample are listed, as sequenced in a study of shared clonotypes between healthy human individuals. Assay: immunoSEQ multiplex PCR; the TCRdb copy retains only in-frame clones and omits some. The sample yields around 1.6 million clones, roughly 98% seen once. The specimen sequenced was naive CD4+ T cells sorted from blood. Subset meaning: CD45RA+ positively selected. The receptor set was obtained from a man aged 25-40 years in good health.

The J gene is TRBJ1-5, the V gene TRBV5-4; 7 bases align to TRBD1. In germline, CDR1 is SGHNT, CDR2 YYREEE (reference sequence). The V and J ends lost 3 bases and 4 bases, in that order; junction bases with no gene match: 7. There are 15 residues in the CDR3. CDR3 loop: CASSSAPGQNQPQHF. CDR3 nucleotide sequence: TGTGCCAGCAGCTCTGCTCCGGGACAGAATCAGCCCCAGCATTTT. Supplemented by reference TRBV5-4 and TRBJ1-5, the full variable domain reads ETGVTQSPTHLIKTRGQQVTLRCSSQSGHNTVSWYQQALGQGPQFIFQYYREEENGRGNFPPRFSGLQFPNYSSELNVNALELDDSALYLCASSSAPGQNQPQHFGDGTRLSIL.

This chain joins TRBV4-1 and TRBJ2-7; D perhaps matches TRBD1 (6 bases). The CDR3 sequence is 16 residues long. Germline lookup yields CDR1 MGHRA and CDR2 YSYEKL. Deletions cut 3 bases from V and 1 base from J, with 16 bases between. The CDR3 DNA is TGCGCCAGCAGCCATGACGTCAGGGGTTATTCCTACGAGCAGTACTTC. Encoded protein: CASSHDVRGYSYEQYF.

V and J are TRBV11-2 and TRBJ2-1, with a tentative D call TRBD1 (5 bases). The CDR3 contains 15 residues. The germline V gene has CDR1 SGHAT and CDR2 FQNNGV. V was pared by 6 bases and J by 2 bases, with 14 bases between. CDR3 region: CASSLQVPPYNEQFF. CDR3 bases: TGTGCCAGCAGTTTACAGGTTCCACCCTACAATGAGCAGTTCTTC.

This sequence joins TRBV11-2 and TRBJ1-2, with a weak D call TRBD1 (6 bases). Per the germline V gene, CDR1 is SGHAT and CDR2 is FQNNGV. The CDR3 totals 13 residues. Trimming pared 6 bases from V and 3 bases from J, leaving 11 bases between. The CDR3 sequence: CASSNRVDYGYTF. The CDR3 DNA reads TGTGCCAGCAGTAACAGGGTAGACTATGGCTACACCTTC.

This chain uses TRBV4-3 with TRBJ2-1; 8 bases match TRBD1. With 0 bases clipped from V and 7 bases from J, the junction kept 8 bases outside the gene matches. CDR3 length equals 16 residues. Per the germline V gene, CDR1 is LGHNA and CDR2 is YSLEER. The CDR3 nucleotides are TGCGCCAGCAGCCAAGAGGGCAGGGGGCGAGGGAATGAGCAGTTCTTC. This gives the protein CASSQEGRGRGNEQFF.

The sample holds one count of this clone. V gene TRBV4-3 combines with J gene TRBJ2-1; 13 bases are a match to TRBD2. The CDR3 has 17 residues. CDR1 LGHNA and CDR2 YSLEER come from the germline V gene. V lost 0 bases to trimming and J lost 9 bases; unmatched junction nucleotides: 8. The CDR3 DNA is TGCGCCAGCAGCCAAGATAGCGGACTAGCGGGAGTCATTGAGCAGTTCTTC. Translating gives CASSQDSGLAGVIEQFF.

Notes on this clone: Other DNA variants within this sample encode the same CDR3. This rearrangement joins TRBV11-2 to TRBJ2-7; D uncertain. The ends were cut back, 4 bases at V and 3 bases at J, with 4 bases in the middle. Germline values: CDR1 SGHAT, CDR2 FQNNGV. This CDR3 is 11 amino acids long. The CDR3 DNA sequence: TGTGCCAGCAGCTCCAGCTACGAGCAGTACTTC. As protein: CASSSSYEQYF.

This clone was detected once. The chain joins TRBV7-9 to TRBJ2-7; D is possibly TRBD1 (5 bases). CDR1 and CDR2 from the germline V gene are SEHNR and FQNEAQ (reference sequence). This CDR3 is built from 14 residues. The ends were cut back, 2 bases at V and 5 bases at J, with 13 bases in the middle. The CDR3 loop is CASSLQQDKDEQYF. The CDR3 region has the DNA TGTGCCAGCAGCTTACAACAGGATAAGGACGAGCAGTACTTC.

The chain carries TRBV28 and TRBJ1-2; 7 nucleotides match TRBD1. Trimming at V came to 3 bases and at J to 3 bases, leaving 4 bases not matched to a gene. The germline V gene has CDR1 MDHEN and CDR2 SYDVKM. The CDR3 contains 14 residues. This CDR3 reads CASSFQGGYYGYTF. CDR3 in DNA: TGTGCCAGCAGTTTTCAGGGGGGTTACTATGGCTACACCTTC.

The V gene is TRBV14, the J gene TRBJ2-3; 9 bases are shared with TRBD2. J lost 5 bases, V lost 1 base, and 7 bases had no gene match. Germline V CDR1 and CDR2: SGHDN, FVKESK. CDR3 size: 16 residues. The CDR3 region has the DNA TGTGCCAGCAGCCAAGGGGCGGGAGGGCCTGAAGATACGCAGTATTTT. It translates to CASSQGAGGPEDTQYF. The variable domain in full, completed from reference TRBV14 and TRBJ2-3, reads EAGVTQFPSHSVIEKGQTVTLRCDPISGHDNLYWYRRVMGKEIKFLLHFVKESKQDESGMPNNRFLAERTGGTYSTLKVQPAELEDSGVYFCASSQGAGGPEDTQYFGPGTRLTVL.

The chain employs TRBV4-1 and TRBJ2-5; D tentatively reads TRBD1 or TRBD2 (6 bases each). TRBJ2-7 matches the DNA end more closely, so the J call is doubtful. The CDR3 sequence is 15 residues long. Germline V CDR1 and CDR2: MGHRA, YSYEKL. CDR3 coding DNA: TGCGCCAGCAGCCAAGGGGGGGCAGGACCCTACGAGCAGTACTTC. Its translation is CASSQGGAGPYEQYF.

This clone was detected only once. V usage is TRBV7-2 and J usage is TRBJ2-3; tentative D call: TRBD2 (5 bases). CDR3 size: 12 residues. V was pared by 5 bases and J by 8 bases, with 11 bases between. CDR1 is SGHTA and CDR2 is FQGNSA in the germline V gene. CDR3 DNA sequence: TGTGCCAGCAGCCAAGACCGGGGTACGCAGTATTTT. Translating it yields CASSQDRGTQYF.

The CDR3 region has the DNA TGTGCCAGCCTTTGGGCAGGGGCCGGCTACACCTTC. It codes for CASLWAGAGYTF. The chain carries TRBV2 and TRBJ1-2, with a weak D call TRBD1 (6 bases). The germline V and J ends were trimmed by 8 bases and 8 bases, with 15 bases remaining between them. Germline CDR1 and CDR2: SNHLY and FYNNEI. The length of the CDR3 is 12 residues.

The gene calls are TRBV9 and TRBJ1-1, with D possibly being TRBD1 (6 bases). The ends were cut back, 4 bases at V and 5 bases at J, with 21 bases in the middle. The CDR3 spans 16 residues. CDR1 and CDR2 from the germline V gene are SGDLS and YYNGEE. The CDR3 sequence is CASSPNPSQGRTEAFF. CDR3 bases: TGTGCCAGCAGCCCAAACCCCTCTCAGGGGAGGACTGAAGCTTTCTTT.

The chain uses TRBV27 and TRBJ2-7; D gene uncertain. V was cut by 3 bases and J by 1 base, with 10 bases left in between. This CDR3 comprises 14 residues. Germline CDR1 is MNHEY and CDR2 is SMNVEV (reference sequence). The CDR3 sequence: CASSFQARSYEQYF. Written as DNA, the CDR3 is TGTGCCAGCAGTTTCCAGGCCAGGTCCTACGAGCAGTACTTC.

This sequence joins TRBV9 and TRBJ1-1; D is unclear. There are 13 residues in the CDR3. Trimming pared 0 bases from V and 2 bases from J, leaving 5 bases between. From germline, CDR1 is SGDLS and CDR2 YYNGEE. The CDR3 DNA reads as TGTGCCAGCAGCGTAGTCCCAAACACTGAAGCTTTCTTT. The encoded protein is CASSVVPNTEAFF.

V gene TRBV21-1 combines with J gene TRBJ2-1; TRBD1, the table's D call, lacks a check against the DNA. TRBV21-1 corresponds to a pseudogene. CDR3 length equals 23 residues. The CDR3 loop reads CASSKARTVYIPPLNLNEHEQFF. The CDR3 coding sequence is TGTGCCAGCAGCAAAGCCCGGACAGTCTACATACCCCCGCTAAACCTTAATGAGCATGAGCAGTTCTTC.

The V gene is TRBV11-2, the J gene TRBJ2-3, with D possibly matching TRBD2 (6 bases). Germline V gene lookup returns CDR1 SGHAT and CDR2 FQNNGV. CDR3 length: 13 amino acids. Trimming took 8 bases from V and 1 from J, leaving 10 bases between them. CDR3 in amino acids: CASLLAGTDTQYF. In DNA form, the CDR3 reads TGTGCCAGCTTACTAGCTGGCACAGATACGCAGTATTTT.

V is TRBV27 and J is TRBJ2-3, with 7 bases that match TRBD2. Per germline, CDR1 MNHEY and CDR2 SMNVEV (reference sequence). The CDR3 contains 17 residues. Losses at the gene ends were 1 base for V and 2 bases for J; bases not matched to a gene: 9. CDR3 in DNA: TGTGCCAGCAGTTTATTGGGGCTAGCGGTACACACAGATACGCAGTATTTT. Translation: CASSLLGLAVHTDTQYF.

The CDR3 loop is CASSSLDRGQTQYF. CDR3 in DNA: TGTGCCAGCTCAAGCCTTGACAGGGGGCAGACCCAGTACTTC. This chain joins TRBV18 and TRBJ2-5; 10 bases match TRBD1. Germline V gene sequence: CDR1 KGHSH, CDR2 LQKENI. The CDR3 is made up of 14 amino acids. V lost 5 bases, J lost 6 bases, and 6 bases stayed unmatched.

CDR3 amino acids: CASSLIRAGASGELFF. CDR3 sequence (DNA): TGTGCCAGCAGCTTAATTCGTGCGGGAGCGTCCGGGGAGCTGTTTTTT. This sequence joins TRBV7-2 and TRBJ2-2; 7 nucleotides match TRBD2. This CDR3 region has 16 residues. Germline loops: CDR1 SGHTA, CDR2 FQGNSA. The J segment lost 6 bases and the V segment lost 2 bases, leaving 9 bases of the junction unmatched.

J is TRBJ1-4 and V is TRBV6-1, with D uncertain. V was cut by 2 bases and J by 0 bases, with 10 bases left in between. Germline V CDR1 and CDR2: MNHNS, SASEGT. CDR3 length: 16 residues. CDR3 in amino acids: CASSERISATNEKLFF. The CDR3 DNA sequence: TGTGCCAGCAGTGAAAGAATCTCTGCAACTAATGAAAAACTGTTTTTT.

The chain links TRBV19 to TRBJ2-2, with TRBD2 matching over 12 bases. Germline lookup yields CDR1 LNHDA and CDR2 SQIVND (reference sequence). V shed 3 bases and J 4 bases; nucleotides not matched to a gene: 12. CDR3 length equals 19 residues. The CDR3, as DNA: TGTGCCAGTAGTATTCCCGGACTAGCGGGACCCGAGGGCACCGGGGAGCTGTTTTTT. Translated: CASSIPGLAGPEGTGELFF.

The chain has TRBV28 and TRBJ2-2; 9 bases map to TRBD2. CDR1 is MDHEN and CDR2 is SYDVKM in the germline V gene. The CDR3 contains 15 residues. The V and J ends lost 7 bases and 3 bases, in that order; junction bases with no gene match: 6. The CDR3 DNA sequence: TGTGCCAGCATGGCGGGAGGGCCACACACCGGGGAGCTGTTTTTT. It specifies CASMAGGPHTGELFF.

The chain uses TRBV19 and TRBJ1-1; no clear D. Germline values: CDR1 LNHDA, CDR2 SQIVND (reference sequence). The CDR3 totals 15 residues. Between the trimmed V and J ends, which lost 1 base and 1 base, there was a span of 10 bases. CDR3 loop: CASSIVLRRNTEAFF. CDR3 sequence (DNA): TGTGCCAGTAGTATAGTGCTGCGGAGGAACACTGAAGCTTTCTTT.

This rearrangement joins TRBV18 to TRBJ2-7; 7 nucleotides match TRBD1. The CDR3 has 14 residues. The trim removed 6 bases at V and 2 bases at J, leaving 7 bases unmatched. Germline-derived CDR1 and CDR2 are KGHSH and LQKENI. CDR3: CASSIRQGTYEQYF. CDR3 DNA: TGTGCCAGCTCTATCCGACAGGGCACCTACGAGCAGTACTTC.

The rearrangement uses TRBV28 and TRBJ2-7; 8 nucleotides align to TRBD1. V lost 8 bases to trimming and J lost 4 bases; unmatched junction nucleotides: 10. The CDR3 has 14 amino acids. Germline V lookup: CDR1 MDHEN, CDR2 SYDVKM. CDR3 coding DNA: TGTGCCAGCCGGCTCCAGGGGGCGGGTTACGAGCAGTACTTC. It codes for CASRLQGAGYEQYF.

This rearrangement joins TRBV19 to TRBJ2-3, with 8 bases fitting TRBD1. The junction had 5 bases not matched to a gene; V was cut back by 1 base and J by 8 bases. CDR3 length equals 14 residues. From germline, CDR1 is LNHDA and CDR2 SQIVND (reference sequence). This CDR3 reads CASSIAGGEATQYF. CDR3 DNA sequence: TGTGCCAGTAGTATAGCAGGGGGCGAGGCTACGCAGTATTTT.

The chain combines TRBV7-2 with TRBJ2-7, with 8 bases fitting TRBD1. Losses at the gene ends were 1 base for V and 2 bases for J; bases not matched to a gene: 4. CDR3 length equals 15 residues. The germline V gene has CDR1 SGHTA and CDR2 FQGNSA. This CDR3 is CASSLGTGITYEQYF. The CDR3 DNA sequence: TGTGCCAGCAGCTTAGGGACAGGGATCACCTACGAGCAGTACTTC.

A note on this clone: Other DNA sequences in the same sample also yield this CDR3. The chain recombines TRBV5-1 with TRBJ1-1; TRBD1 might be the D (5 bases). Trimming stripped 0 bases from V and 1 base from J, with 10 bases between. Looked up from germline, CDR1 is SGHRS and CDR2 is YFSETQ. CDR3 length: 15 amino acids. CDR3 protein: CASSLGFGGNTEAFF. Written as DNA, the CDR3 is TGCGCCAGCAGCTTGGGGTTCGGGGGGAACACTGAAGCTTTCTTT.

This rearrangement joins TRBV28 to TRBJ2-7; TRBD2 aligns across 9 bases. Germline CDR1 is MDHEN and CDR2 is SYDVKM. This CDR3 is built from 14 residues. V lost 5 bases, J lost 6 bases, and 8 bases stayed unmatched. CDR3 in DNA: TGTGCCAGCAGTCCCCAGGCTAGCGGGATCGAGCAGTACTTC. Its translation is CASSPQASGIEQYF.

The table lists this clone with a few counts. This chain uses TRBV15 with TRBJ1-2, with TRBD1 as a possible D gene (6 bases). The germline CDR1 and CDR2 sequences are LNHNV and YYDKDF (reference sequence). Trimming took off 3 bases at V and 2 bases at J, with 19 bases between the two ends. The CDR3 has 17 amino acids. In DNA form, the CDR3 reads TGTGCCACCAGCAGGGACAGAGGACCAAGTGCCAACTATGGCTACACCTTC. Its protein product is CATSRDRGPSANYGYTF.